This T cell receptor (beta chain) emerged from a study of cytomegalovirus exposure and HLA in healthy donors. PCR involved 60 Vbeta and 13 Jbeta primers. TCRdb's copy holds only in-frame clones and misses some; the assay was immunoSEQ multiplex PCR. Here the sample spans around 200,000 clones, 70% to 85% being singletons. Germline V gives CDR1 SQVTM, CDR2 ANQGSEA. V dropped 5 bases and J dropped 4 bases, with 12 bases sitting between them. The CDR3 extends over 13 amino acids. This TCR was recovered from a girl aged 2-10 years in good health and CMV-seropositive. Sequencing was done on a sample of PBMCs. The chain employs TRBV29-1 and TRBJ1-3; possible D gene TRBD1, 5 bases. The CDR3 region has the DNA TGCAGCGTTCAACAGGAGGGGGGAAACACCATATATTTT. Protein: CSVQQEGGNTIYF.